Given below is one T cell receptor beta chain in context. Germline CDR1 reads SSHAT; CDR2 reads FNYEAQ (reference sequence). The CDR3 has 13 residues. V gave up 6 bases and J gave up 10 bases, with 16 bases separating them. These data originate in a study of blood T cell repertoires in COVID-19. Data came from immunoSEQ multiplex PCR; TCRdb stores just in-frame clones and leaves some out. The sample shows 170,000 or so clones, about 72% of them seen only once. V and J are TRBV7-7 and TRBJ2-1; D might be TRBD1 (6 bases). The TCR comes from a woman in her 50s who had recovered from COVID-19. Sequencing was performed on PBMCs or T cells enriched from blood (not recorded which). The CDR3 spells CASSRGGSAEQFF. The DNA of the CDR3 is TGTGCCAGCAGTCGAGGGGGATCGGCCGAGCAGTTCTTC.